Listed below are T cell receptor beta chains from one sample, sequenced in a study of cytomegalovirus exposure and HLA in healthy donors. Clones were sequenced by immunoSEQ multiplex PCR, and TCRdb holds only the in-frame ones, with some missing. The table includes 150,000 to 170,000 clones, around 75% detected once. The sequencing sample was made of PBMCs. Receptors originate from a man aged 25-45 years in good health and CMV-seropositive. Each CDR3 is given with its conserved first and last residue.

v_call	cdr3_length	j_call	cdr3_aa
TRBV27	15	TRBJ2-1	CASSLGTSGSNEQFF
TRBV29-1	12	TRBJ1-4	CSVGTGFEKLFF
TRBV19	12	TRBJ2-1	CASSLGQNEQFF
TRBV18	16	TRBJ2-7	CASSVTPGLAGDEQYF
TRBV29-1	14	TRBJ2-7	CSVVGGSGAYEQYF
TRBV5-1	13	TRBJ1-2	CASSLDRGYGYTF
TRBV27	14	TRBJ1-1	CASTSYRGNTEAFF
TRBV5-1	12	TRBJ2-1	CASSQAGNEQFF
TRBV5-1	16	TRBJ2-7	CASSLAPTMVGYEQYF
TRBV6-1	15	TRBJ1-5	CASSQPTGGHQPQHF
TRBV6-6	14	TRBJ2-5	CASSFNRGQETQYF
TRBV5-1	14	TRBJ2-7	CASSFGQMQYEQYF
TRBV6-1	14	TRBJ2-7	CASSSGTLTYEQYF
TRBV7-7	15	TRBJ2-5	CASSSQRGVQETQYF
TRBV30	13	TRBJ2-7	CAGGAGGPNEQYF
TRBV27	14	TRBJ2-1	CASKTGTGNNEQFF
TRBV27	14	TRBJ1-1	CASSLVGMNTEAFF
TRBV27	13	TRBJ1-2	CASSQGVLGGYTF
TRBV7-8	18	TRBJ2-1	CASSFTRLAGGKGDEQFF
TRBV27	14	TRBJ2-7	CASRTGTGRYEQYF
TRBV7-2	15	TRBJ2-3	CASSQSRGVVDTQYF
TRBV7-9	14	TRBJ1-1	CASSSRTGLTEAFF
TRBV2	14	TRBJ2-1	CASSERGSYNEQFF
TRBV7-2	14	TRBJ2-7	CASSLRTSGGEQYF
TRBV19	14	TRBJ2-1	CASRGTALYNEQFF
TRBV2	17	TRBJ2-2	CASSVLSGVTRTGELFF
TRBV6-5	15	TRBJ2-1	CASSPPASGYNEQFF
TRBV9	15	TRBJ2-1	CASSVEGGYHNEQFF
TRBV19	14	TRBJ2-7	CASSSPDRSYEQYF
TRBV6-5	14	TRBJ1-5	CASSPTGNGQPQHF
TRBV4-1	16	TRBJ2-5	CASSQVAGGLKLTQYF
TRBV19	17	TRBJ1-5	CASSIDFPLIGNQPQHF
TRBV5-8	13	TRBJ2-7	CASSFQGSGEQYF
TRBV7-9	11	TRBJ2-1	CASSSDPTRVF
TRBV6-1	14	TRBJ2-5	CASSGGTSEETQYF
TRBV2	14	TRBJ2-3	CASGTGGPTDTQYF
TRBV6-8	15	TRBJ2-1	CASRGGRAVENEQFF
TRBV11-1	16	TRBJ1-1	CASSLRTGQTNTEAFF
TRBV14	13	TRBJ1-2	CASSPDRNYGYTF
TRBV7-6	13	TRBJ1-1	CATSGGRGTEAFF
TRBV7-2	13	TRBJ1-2	CASRPRQGYGYTF
TRBV30	12	TRBJ1-1	CAWDYATGEAFF
TRBV7-8	13	TRBJ1-1	CASSLDRGTEAFF
TRBV19	14	TRBJ1-1	CASSIRDRYTEAFF
TRBV6-5	14	TRBJ1-4	CASSYNSGEEKLFF
TRBV5-1	14	TRBJ2-5	CASSKRGGLETQYF
TRBV7-9	18	TRBJ1-5	CASSLALTGLDSNQPQHF
TRBV19	14	TRBJ2-7	CASSPGTPAYEQYF
TRBV7-6	14	TRBJ1-1	CASSSEDRVTEAFF
TRBV2	12	TRBJ1-4	CASSDRAWELFF
TRBV7-9	13	TRBJ2-3	CASSFTGADTQYF
TRBV25-1	14	TRBJ1-1	CASSFNGYGAQAFF
TRBV5-1	14	TRBJ1-2	CASSFRAINYGYTF
TRBV28	18	TRBJ2-7	CASSPNPPGGRAVGEQYF
TRBV11-3	13	TRBJ2-5	CASSVGQSETQYF
TRBV7-2	15	TRBJ2-5	CASSPRTSGRETQYF
TRBV12-2	18	TRBJ1-1	CASRLGWDRHIMNTEAFF
TRBV2	14	TRBJ2-5	CASSATTRGETQYF
TRBV5-1	16	TRBJ1-4	CASSQGDLATNEKLFF